Presented here are 28 T cell receptor beta chains from one specimen sequenced in a study of blood T cell repertoires in COVID-19. Sequencing used immunoSEQ multiplex PCR; TCRdb keeps in-frame clones, though not all of them. The table shows fewer than 200,000 clones, with roughly 80% occurring only once. Source material: peripheral blood. The receptors come from a woman aged 70-85 years with COVID-19, enrolled during active disease.

This clone was observed once. The rearrangement joins TRBV28 to TRBJ1-2; 8 bases align to TRBD1. Looked up from germline, CDR1 is MDHEN and CDR2 is SYDVKM. The CDR3 runs to 14 residues. The ends lost 10 bases at V and 4 bases at J; junction bases unmatched: 11. For the CDR3, the DNA is TGTGCCACGACCGGGCAGGGGGCTTCCTATGGCTACACCTTC. Translated, it gives CATTGQGASYGYTF.

Concerning this clone itself: Other DNA sequences in this sample translate to the same CDR3. The rearrangement links TRBV9 to TRBJ2-2, with a weak D call TRBD2 (5 bases). Per germline, CDR1 SGDLS and CDR2 YYNGEE. The CDR3 extends over 13 amino acids. V lost 2 bases, J lost 4 bases, and 6 bases lay in between. The CDR3 coding sequence is TGTGCCAGCAGCGTCCGGGGCACCGGGGAGCTGTTTTTT. It encodes CASSVRGTGELFF.

The V and J genes are TRBV19 and TRBJ1-1; 9 positions match TRBD1. The CDR3 consists of 15 residues. From germline, CDR1 is LNHDA and CDR2 SQIVND (reference sequence). The V and J ends lost 10 bases and 4 bases, in that order; junction bases with no gene match: 13. CDR3 nucleotides: TGTGCCATCCGGGACAGGGATGATTATGGCACTGAAGCTTTCTTT. Translated: CAIRDRDDYGTEAFF.

The chain joins TRBV6-1 to TRBJ2-2; 9 nucleotides agree with TRBD2. The CDR3 has 16 residues. J was trimmed by 3 bases and V by 4 bases; bases with no gene match: 6. Germline V CDR1 and CDR2: MNHNS, SASEGT. Here the CDR3 reads CASSAVGGRDTGELFF. The CDR3 DNA reads as TGTGCCAGCAGTGCCGTAGGCGGGAGGGACACCGGGGAGCTGTTTTTT.

This chain connects TRBV12-3 or TRBV12-4 to TRBJ2-3; tentatively, D is TRBD2 (5 bases). V lost 3 bases and J lost 11, with 15 bases in between. CDR3 length: 13 residues. The DNA of the CDR3 is TGTGCCAGCAGTTTTAGTACCCCGAGCGGGCAGTATTTT. Translated: CASSFSTPSGQYF.

The chain uses TRBV6-5 and TRBJ2-5, with a possible D match to TRBD2 (5 bases). This CDR3 spans 13 amino acids. Between the trimmed V and J ends, which lost 4 bases and 5 bases, there was a span of 11 bases. From germline, CDR1 is MNHEY and CDR2 SVGAGI. For the CDR3, the DNA is TGTGCCAGCAGTTCCTACCGCGGGGAGACCCAGTACTTC. Its translation: CASSSYRGETQYF.

V is TRBV28 and J is TRBJ1-2; TRBD1 aligns across 8 bases. CDR3 length: 16 residues. Trimming removed 2 bases from V and 4 bases from J; junction bases left unmatched: 9. Germline V gives CDR1 MDHEN, CDR2 SYDVKM. The CDR3 spells CASSLPGTGVIYGYTF. DNA for the CDR3: TGTGCCAGCAGTTTACCAGGGACAGGAGTTATCTATGGCTACACCTTC.

The rearrangement links TRBV9 to TRBJ2-7; perhaps TRBD1 as D (5 bases). Germline V CDR1 and CDR2: SGDLS, YYNGEE. The CDR3 totals 15 residues. V was cut by 0 bases and J by 1 base, with 11 bases left in between. The CDR3 protein is CASSVAWQGSYEQYF. CDR3 in DNA: TGTGCCAGCAGCGTAGCTTGGCAGGGTTCCTACGAGCAGTACTTC.

The chain recombines TRBV30 with TRBJ1-1; TRBD1 is a possible D gene (5 bases). Germline-derived CDR1 and CDR2 are GTSNPN and SVGIG (reference sequence). The CDR3 consists of 14 residues. Trimming removed 0 bases from V and 8 bases from J, with 16 bases in between. CDR3 residues: CAWSVMFGRAEAFF. Written as DNA, the CDR3 is TGTGCCTGGAGTGTGATGTTCGGCAGGGCGGAAGCTTTCTTT.

V is TRBV19 and J is TRBJ1-5; 9 bases map to TRBD1. Germline loops: CDR1 LNHDA, CDR2 SQIVND (reference sequence). V dropped 3 bases and J dropped 6; count of bases not matched to a gene: 6. The CDR3 totals 15 residues. The CDR3 region is CASSIRQGDRQPQHF. CDR3 bases: TGTGCCAGTAGTATCAGACAGGGGGATCGTCAGCCCCAGCATTTT. The entire variable domain, with the rest obtained from reference TRBV19 and TRBJ1-5, is as follows: DGGITQSPKYLFRKEGQNVTLSCEQNLNHDAMYWYRQDPGQGLRLIYYSQIVNDFQKGDIAEGYSVSREKKESFPLTVTSAQKNPTAFYLCASSIRQGDRQPQHFGDGTRLSIL.

The V and J genes are TRBV24-1 and TRBJ2-1; D possibly corresponds to TRBD1 (6 bases). V lost 3 bases to trimming and J lost 6 bases, with 14 bases between them. The germline V gene has CDR1 KGHDR and CDR2 SFDVKD. This CDR3 is built from 15 residues. The CDR3 DNA reads TGTGCCACCAGTGATCGTACAGGGAGAGGCAATGAGCAGTTCTTC. It encodes CATSDRTGRGNEQFF.

This rearrangement joins TRBV11-2 to TRBJ2-1, with D maybe TRBD2 (5 bases). V lost 4 bases, J lost 5 bases, and 12 bases lay in between. CDR1 is SGHAT and CDR2 is FQNNGV in the germline V gene. The CDR3 has 14 residues. The DNA of the CDR3 is TGTGCCAGCAGCTCCCAGTTGAGGGACAATGAGCAGTTCTTC. Translation: CASSSQLRDNEQFF.

The gene calls are TRBV10-3 and TRBJ2-7; D is undetermined. CDR3 length: 15 residues. Germline CDR1 and CDR2: ENHRY and SYGVKD. V was pared by 6 bases and J by 0 bases, with 15 bases between. CDR3 nucleotides: TGTGCCATCAGCCCGGCAGGCCCGAGCTCCTACGAGCAGTACTTC. Its translation is CAISPAGPSSYEQYF.

This clone was found a few times. J is TRBJ2-7 and V is TRBV7-6; 12 positions match TRBD2. With 1 base clipped from V and 0 bases from J, the junction kept 7 bases outside the gene matches. The CDR3 contains 18 residues. Per germline, CDR1 SGHVS and CDR2 FNYEAQ. The CDR3, as DNA: TGTGCCAGCAGCTTAGGTGGGGGACTAGCGGGTGCCTCCTACGAGCAGTACTTC. Encoded protein: CASSLGGGLAGASYEQYF.

This clone was seen a few times. CDR3 sequence reads: CASGTSGTSSQAFF. DNA of the CDR3: TGTGCCAGCGGCACTTCCGGGACATCATCACAAGCTTTCTTT. The chain links TRBV14 to TRBJ1-1, with D maybe TRBD1 (6 bases). Germline CDR1 SGHDN, CDR2 FVKESK. V shed 8 bases and J shed 9 bases, with 22 bases lying between them. The CDR3 contains 14 residues.

This chain connects TRBV6-4 to TRBJ2-4, with D uncertain. The CDR3 is 16 residues long. The germline V gene encodes CDR1 MRHNA and CDR2 SNTAGT. V gave up 10 bases and J gave up 1 base, with 20 bases separating them. CDR3 sequence (DNA): TGTGCCATGACTCCCTTTCACGGTGCGGCCAAAAACATTCAGTACTTC. Amino acids: CAMTPFHGAAKNIQYF.

The gene calls are TRBV20-1 and TRBJ2-2; D gene ambiguous. Trimming took 3 bases from V and 0 from J, leaving 8 bases between them. Per germline, CDR1 DFQATT and CDR2 SNEGSKA (reference sequence). The CDR3 loop spans 14 amino acids. The CDR3, as DNA: TGCAGTGCTAGTCTCCTAGCGAACACCGGGGAGCTGTTTTTT. Protein sequence: CSASLLANTGELFF.

The chain has TRBV19 and TRBJ2-5, with a tentative D call TRBD2 (5 bases). Trimming stripped 4 bases from V and 0 bases from J, with 12 bases between. Germline V gene data show CDR1 as LNHDA and CDR2 as SQIVND (reference sequence). This CDR3 is built from 15 residues. The CDR3 protein is CASSTPGSYQETQYF. CDR3 DNA: TGTGCCAGTAGTACGCCGGGATCGTACCAAGAGACCCAGTACTTC.

The chain couples TRBV7-9 to TRBJ1-6; 7 positions match TRBD1. Germline V gives CDR1 SEHNR, CDR2 FQNEAQ (reference sequence). The CDR3 is made up of 15 amino acids. J gave up 7 bases and V 5 bases, and 8 bases lay outside the gene matches. DNA of the CDR3: TGTGCCAGCAGCCCACAGGGGACAGCCAATTCACCCCTCCACTTT. Translating gives CASSPQGTANSPLHF.

The CDR3 reads CASSYAWTRETQYF. Written as DNA, the CDR3 is TGTGCCAGCAGTTACGCTTGGACAAGAGAGACCCAGTACTTC. The V gene is TRBV6-5, the J gene TRBJ2-5, with D perhaps matching TRBD1 (5 bases). Trimming removed 2 bases from V and 4 bases from J, with 11 bases in between. This CDR3 comprises 14 residues. Germline V gene sequence: CDR1 MNHEY, CDR2 SVGAGI.

In regard to this clone: Other DNA sequences within the sample encode an identical CDR3. The chain couples TRBV28 to TRBJ1-1, with D tentatively TRBD1 (5 bases). Trimming stripped 6 bases from V and 1 base from J, with 9 bases between. The CDR3 contains 13 residues. Germline loops: CDR1 MDHEN, CDR2 SYDVKM. The CDR3 reads CASSQTGNTEAFF. The CDR3 region has the DNA TGTGCCAGCAGCCAAACAGGGAACACTGAAGCTTTCTTT.

This chain uses TRBV4-2 with TRBJ2-5; 9 bases are shared with TRBD1. The trim removed 1 base at V and 2 bases at J, leaving 2 bases unmatched. The CDR3 spans 15 residues. The germline gives CDR1 LGHNA, CDR2 YNFKEQ. The CDR3 bases are TGTGCCAGCAGCCAAGCGGGGACAGGGCAAGAGACCCAGTACTTC. Encoded protein: CASSQAGTGQETQYF.

This clone showed up just a few times. V is TRBV28 and J is TRBJ2-5, with D unresolved. The CDR3 spans 11 residues. Germline lookup yields CDR1 MDHEN and CDR2 SYDVKM. Between the trimmed V and J ends, which lost 6 bases and 7 bases, there was a span of 9 bases. The CDR3 loop reads CASSPVATQYF. The CDR3 DNA follows: TGTGCCAGCAGCCCAGTGGCGACCCAGTACTTC.

This clone was recorded only once. J is TRBJ2-1 and V is TRBV28, with TRBD2 identical over 7 bases. Germline V lookup: CDR1 MDHEN, CDR2 SYDVKM. The CDR3 extends over 16 amino acids. The J segment lost 5 bases and the V segment lost 4 bases, leaving 11 bases of the junction unmatched. CDR3 region: CASSWGGRARNNEQFF. DNA of the CDR3: TGTGCCAGCAGTTGGGGGGGGAGGGCCCGCAACAATGAGCAGTTCTTC.

The V and J genes are TRBV7-2 and TRBJ2-5, with 9 nucleotides matching TRBD2. From germline, CDR1 is SGHTA and CDR2 FQGNSA. V shed 2 bases, J shed 2 bases, and the junction held 15 bases outside the gene matches. CDR3 length equals 19 residues. CDR3 sequence (DNA): TGTGCCAGCAGCTTAACCCCCCTGAGGCTAGCGGGACATCAAGAGACCCAGTACTTC. As protein: CASSLTPLRLAGHQETQYF.

The chain has TRBV5-1 and TRBJ2-7, with 9 positions matching TRBD2. Trimming took 0 bases from V and 7 from J; bases not matched to a gene: 5. Germline CDR1 reads SGHRS; CDR2 reads YFSETQ. This CDR3 is 14 amino acids long. The DNA of the CDR3 is TGCGCCAGCAGCTTGGAAGCGGGAGGTCGAGAGCAGTACTTC. Translating gives CASSLEAGGREQYF.

The V call is TRBV28, the J call TRBJ2-1; weak D call: TRBD1 (5 bases). Trimming removed 8 bases at V and 2 bases at J, with 19 bases between. Germline CDR1 is MDHEN and CDR2 is SYDVKM. CDR3 size: 16 residues. The CDR3 DNA reads TGTGCCAGCTATTCCCGACAGCCAGGCACCTACAATGAGCAGTTCTTC. Translated, it gives CASYSRQPGTYNEQFF.

V and J are TRBV10-3 and TRBJ1-2; a possible D gene is TRBD1 (6 bases). The CDR3 is 13 residues long. The germline V gene has CDR1 ENHRY and CDR2 SYGVKD. Trimming stripped 6 bases from V and 2 bases from J, with 10 bases between. Here the CDR3 reads CAISEDRNYGYTF. CDR3 nucleotide sequence: TGTGCCATCAGCGAAGACAGGAACTATGGCTACACCTTC.